Sequencing of this T cell receptor (beta chain) was carried out in a study of OX40 agonist ivuxolimab in advanced cancers. Data came from immunoSEQ multiplex PCR; TCRdb stores just in-frame clones and leaves some out. The table includes around 94,000 clones, roughly 88% detected once. This clone occurred once. Mismatch with germline at one junction end may stem from a read error. The starting material was CD4+ or CD8+ T cells sorted from blood, obtained in a trial of the OX40 agonist ivuxolimab. This sequence was found in an adult with an advanced solid tumor such as melanoma, head and neck, liver or kidney cancer.

CDR3 protein: CASSLFPGDGYAF. The DNA of the CDR3 is TGTGCCAGCAGCTTATTTCCAGGGGATGGCTACGCCTTC. The rearrangement uses TRBV7-3 and TRBJ1-2, with D possibly being TRBD1 (6 bases). CDR1 is SGHTA, CDR2 FQGTGA, per germline. This CDR3 region has 13 residues.